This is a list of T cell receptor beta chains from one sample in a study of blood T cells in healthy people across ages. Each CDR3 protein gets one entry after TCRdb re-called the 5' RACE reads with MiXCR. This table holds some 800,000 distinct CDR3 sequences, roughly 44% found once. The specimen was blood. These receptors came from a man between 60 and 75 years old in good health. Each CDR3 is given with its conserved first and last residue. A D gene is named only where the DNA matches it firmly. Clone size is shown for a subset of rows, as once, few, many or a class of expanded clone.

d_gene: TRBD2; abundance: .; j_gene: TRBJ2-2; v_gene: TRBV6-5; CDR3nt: TGTGCCAGCAGTTACTCGGGGGTAGCGGGCACCGGGGAGCTGTTTTTT; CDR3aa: CASSYSGVAGTGELFF
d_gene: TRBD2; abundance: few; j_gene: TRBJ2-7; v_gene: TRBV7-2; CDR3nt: TGTGCCAGCAGCTGGGGACTAGCGGACTCCTACGAGCAGTACTTC; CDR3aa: CASSWGLADSYEQYF
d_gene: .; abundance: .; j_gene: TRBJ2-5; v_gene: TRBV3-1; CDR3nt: TGTGCCAGCAACCCGGGCCACCAAGAGACCCAGTACTTC; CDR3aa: CASNPGHQETQYF
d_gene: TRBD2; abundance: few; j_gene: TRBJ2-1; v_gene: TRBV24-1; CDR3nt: TGTGCCACCAGTGACCCCGGGACTAGCGGGGAACATTACAATGAGCAGTTCTTC; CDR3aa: CATSDPGTSGEHYNEQFF
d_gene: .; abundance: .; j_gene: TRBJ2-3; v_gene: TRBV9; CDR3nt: TGTGCCAGCAGCGAGACAGCGAGCACAGATACGCAGTATTTT; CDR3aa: CASSETASTDTQYF
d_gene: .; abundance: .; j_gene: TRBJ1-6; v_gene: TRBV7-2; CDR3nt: TGTGCCAGCAGCTTAGCCGCTGGGGGTGTCCCCTATAATTCACCCCTCCACTTT; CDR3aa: CASSLAAGGVPYNSPLHF
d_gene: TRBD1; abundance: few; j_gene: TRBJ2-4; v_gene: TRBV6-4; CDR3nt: TGTGCCAGCGGGACAGAGTCAGCCAAAAACATTCAGTACTTC; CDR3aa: CASGTESAKNIQYF
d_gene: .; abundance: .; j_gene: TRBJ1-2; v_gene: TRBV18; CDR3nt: TGTGCCAGCTCACTAGCTATGATGGAGGATAACTATGGCTACACCTTC; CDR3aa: CASSLAMMEDNYGYTF
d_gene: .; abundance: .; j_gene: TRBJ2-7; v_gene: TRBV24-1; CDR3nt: TGTGCCACCAGTGCTGGGTCTCTAAATGAGCAGTACTTC; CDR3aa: CATSAGSLNEQYF
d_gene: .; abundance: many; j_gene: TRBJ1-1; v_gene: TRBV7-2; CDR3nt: TGTGCCAGCAGCTTAGCGGCGTCGGCAGAAGCTTTCTTT; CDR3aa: CASSLAASAEAFF
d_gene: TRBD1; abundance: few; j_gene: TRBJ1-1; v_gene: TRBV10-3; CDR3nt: TGTGCCATCAGTTACACAGGGGGCACTGAAGCTTTCTTT; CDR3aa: CAISYTGGTEAFF
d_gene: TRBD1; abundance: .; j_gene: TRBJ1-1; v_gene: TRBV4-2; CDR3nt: TGTGCCAGCAAAGGGTACAGGGGGCTAGAGGCTGAAGCTTTCTTT; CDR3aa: CASKGYRGLEAEAFF
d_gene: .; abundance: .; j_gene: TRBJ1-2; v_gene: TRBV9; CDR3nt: TGTGCCAGCAGCATAGGAGGGGGGACACACGACTACACCTTC; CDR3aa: CASSIGGGTHDYTF
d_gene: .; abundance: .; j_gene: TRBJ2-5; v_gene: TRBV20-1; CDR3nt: TGCAGTGCTAGAGACAGGGGTTGGAATGAGCAGTACTTC; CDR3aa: CSARDRGWNEQYF